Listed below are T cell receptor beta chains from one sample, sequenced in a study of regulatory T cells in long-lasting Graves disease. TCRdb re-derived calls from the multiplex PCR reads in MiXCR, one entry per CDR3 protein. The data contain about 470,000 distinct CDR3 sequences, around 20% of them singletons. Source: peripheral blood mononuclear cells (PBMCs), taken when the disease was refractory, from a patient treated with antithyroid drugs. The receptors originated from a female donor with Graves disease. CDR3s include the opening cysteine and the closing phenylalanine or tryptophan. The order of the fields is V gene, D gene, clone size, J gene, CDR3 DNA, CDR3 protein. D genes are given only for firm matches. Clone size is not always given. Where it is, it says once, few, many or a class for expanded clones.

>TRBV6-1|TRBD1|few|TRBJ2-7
TGTGCCAGCAGCGGGGACAGCGGATACGAGCAGTACTTC
CASSGDSGYEQYF
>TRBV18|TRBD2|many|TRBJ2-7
TGTGCCAGCTCACCAGGGCAGGTAGCGGGAGGAAATGAGCAGTACTTC
CASSPGQVAGGNEQYF
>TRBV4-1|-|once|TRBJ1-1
TGCGCCAGCAGCCCCGGTAAGGAGGCTGTGTTCGCTGAAGCTTTCTTT
CASSPGKEAVFAEAFF
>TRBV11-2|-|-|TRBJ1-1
TGTGCCAGCAGCTTAGATTTAGGGGCCCCTGAAGCTTTCTTT
CASSLDLGAPEAFF
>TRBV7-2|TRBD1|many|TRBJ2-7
TGTGCCAGCAGCTTAAGACAGGGGGACTCACGATACGAGCAGTACTTC
CASSLRQGDSRYEQYF
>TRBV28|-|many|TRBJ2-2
TGTGCCAGCAGTTTTCGATCCGGGGAGCTGTTTTTT
CASSFRSGELFF
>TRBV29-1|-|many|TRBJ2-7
TGCAGCGTCATGCCCTTTACAGAGTACGAGCAGTACTTC
CSVMPFTEYEQYF
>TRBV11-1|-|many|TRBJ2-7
TGTGCCAGCAGCTTAGTATGGTCGGCCCACGAGCAGTACTTC
CASSLVWSAHEQYF
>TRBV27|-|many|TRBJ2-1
TGTGCCAGCAGTTTTGGGGGGCCCTACAATGAGCAGTTCTTC
CASSFGGPYNEQFF
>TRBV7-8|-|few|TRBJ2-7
TGTGCCAGCAGCTTATTGGGGCGGGATCCCTACGAGCAGTACTTC
CASSLLGRDPYEQYF
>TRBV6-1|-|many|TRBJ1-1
TGTGCCAGCAGCCAAGGCACTGAAGCTTTCTTT
CASSQGTEAFF
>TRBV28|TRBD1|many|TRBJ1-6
TGTGCCAGCAGACCGAGGGGGCCTAATTCACCCCTCCACTTT
CASRPRGPNSPLHF
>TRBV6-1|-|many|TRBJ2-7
TGTGCCAGCAGTGAACGGGACGGGAGATACGAGCAGTACTTC
CASSERDGRYEQYF
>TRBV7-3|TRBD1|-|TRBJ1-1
TGTGCCAGCAGCTCAATTCCCCCGGACAGGACGGAGAACACTGAAGCTTTCTTT
CASSSIPPDRTENTEAFF
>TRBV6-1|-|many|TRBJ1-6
TGTGCCAGCAGTGGGATCACGACTAACTTT
CASSGITTNF
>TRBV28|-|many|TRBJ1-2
TGTGCCAGCAGTTTACCCATCACAGGGCGCCTAGGGGGCTACACCTTC
CASSLPITGRLGGYTF
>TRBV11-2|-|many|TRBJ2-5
TGTGCCAGCAGCCCCGGATGGGGAGAGACCCAGTACTTC
CASSPGWGETQYF
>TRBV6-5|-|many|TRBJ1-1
TGTGCCAGCAGTTACTCGAGACAGGACGCCTTAGCTTTCTTT
CASSYSRQDALAFF
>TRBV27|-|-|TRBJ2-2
TGTGCCAGCAGTGCACCCAGGGGGGGGTTCTTTGCGGGAGAGTCGCTCACCGGGGAGCTGTTTTTT
CASSAPRGGFFAGESLTGELFF
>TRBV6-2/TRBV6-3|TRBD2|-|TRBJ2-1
TGTGCCAGCAGGGGACTAGCGGGAGTTGGCAATGAGCAGTTCTTC
CASRGLAGVGNEQFF
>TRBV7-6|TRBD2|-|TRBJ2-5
TGTGCCAGCAGCTTACTAGCGGGAGGGCCTGGCGGGGAGACCCAGTACTTC
CASSLLAGGPGGETQYF
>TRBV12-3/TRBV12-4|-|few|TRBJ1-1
TGTGCCAGCAGCCCCGGGGCCCTCCGGAACACTGAAGCTTTCTTT
CASSPGALRNTEAFF
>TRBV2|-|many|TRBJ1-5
TGTGCCAGCAGACTGAATAGCAATCAGCCCCAGCATTTT
CASRLNSNQPQHF
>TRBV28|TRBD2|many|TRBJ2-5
TGTGCCAGCACCCCTCTAGCGGGAGGAACCCAGTACTTC
CASTPLAGGTQYF
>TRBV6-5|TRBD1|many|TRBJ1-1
TGTGCCAGCAGTTACGGGACAGGGGTTGGCGCTGAAGCTTTCTTT
CASSYGTGVGAEAFF
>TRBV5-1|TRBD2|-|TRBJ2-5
TGCGCCAGCAGCTGGGAAGCGGGAGGGCCGCGGAAAGAGACCCAGTACTTC
CASSWEAGGPRKETQYF
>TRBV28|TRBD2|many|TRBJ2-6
TGTGCCAGCAGGCTAGCGGGAGGACTATCTGGGGCCAACGTCCTGACTTTC
CASRLAGGLSGANVLTF
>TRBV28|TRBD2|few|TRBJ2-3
TGTGCCAGCAGTCCCTCCCTGGGCGGGAGAACGACAGATACGCAGTATTTT
CASSPSLGGRTTDTQYF
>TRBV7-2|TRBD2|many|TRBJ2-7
TGTGCCAGCAGCTCGACTAGCGGCAGCTCCTACGAGCAGTACTTC
CASSSTSGSSYEQYF
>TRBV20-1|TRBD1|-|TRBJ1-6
TGCAGTGCTAGAGGACAGGGGGCAAATTCACCCCTCCACTTT
CSARGQGANSPLHF
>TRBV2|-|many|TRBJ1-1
TGTGCCAGCTTTGGGAGTCGAAGCACTGAAGCTTTCTTT
CASFGSRSTEAFF
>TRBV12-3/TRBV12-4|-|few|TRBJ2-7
TGTGCCAGCAGTTTACGCGGATCGGACGAGCAGTACTTC
CASSLRGSDEQYF
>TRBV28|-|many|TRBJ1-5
TGTGCCAGCAGCCGGGGTCAGCCCCAGCATTTT
CASSRGQPQHF
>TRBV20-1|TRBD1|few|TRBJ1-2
TGCAGTGCTAGAGATTGGTCAGGGGGCTATGGCTACACCTTC
CSARDWSGGYGYTF
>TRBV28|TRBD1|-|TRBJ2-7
TGTGCCAGCAGTTTACCCACCTCCGGGACAGCCTCCTACGAGCAGTACTTC
CASSLPTSGTASYEQYF
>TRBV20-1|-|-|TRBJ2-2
TGCAGTGCTCTTAAGACCGGGGAGCTGTTTTTT
CSALKTGELFF
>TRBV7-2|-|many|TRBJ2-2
TGTGCCAGCAGCCCCCGCTGGGAGCTGTTTTTT
CASSPRWELFF
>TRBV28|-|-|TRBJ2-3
TGTGCCAGCAGTGCAGGGACAAGACAAGATACGCAGTATTTT
CASSAGTRQDTQYF